The clone carrying this T cell receptor (beta chain) was observed once. Its antigen remains unidentified. The source of the sample is a study of blood T cells in healthy people across ages. The CDR3 has 17 residues. V trimming: 0 bases; J trimming: 6 bases; junction bases outside the gene matches: 10. Germline-derived CDR1 and CDR2 are SGHRS and YFSETQ. PCR was performed a second time for about 7 to 12 cycles using a sample-barcoded 5' primer and a J-beta primer mix. TCRdb re-called the 5' RACE reads with MiXCR, one entry per CDR3 protein. The sample lists 2 million or so distinct CDR3 sequences; around half were seen once. Study-wide results and caveats: Shifts in expanded clonotypes may have been confounded by donor CMV status, which was unknown. Relative to aged donors, long-lived donors carried more naive CD4+ cells and displayed higher diversity.

The donors, aged 6 to 90, were healthy Caucasians from Russia. Researchers report isolating at least 6 million PBMCs per sample. The specimen was blood. The sequence was obtained from a woman between 40 and 55 years old in good health. The rearrangement uses TRBV5-1 and TRBJ1-2, with TRBD1 matching 11 bases. The CDR3 region is CASSLAPAGTGGNGYTF. In DNA, the CDR3 is TGCGCCAGCAGCTTGGCCCCCGCCGGGACAGGGGGGAATGGCTACACCTTC. The whole variable domain, filled in from reference TRBV5-1 and TRBJ1-2, reads KAGVTQTPRYLIKTRGQQVTLSCSPISGHRSVSWYQQTPGQGLQFLFEYFSETQRNKGNFPGRFSGRQFSNSRSEMNVSTLELGDSALYLCASSLAPAGTGGNGYTFGSGTRLTVV.